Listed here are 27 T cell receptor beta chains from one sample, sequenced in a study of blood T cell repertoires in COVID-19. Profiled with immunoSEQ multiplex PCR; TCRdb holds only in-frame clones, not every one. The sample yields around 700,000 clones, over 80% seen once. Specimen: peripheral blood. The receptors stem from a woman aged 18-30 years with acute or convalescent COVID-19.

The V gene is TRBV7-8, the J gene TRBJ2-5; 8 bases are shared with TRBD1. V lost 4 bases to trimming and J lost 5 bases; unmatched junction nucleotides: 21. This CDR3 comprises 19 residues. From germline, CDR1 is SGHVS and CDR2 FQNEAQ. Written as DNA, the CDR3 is TGTGCCAGCAGCTCAGGGAACAGACGGGACAGGATTCAGCAGGAGACCCAGTACTTC. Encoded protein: CASSSGNRRDRIQQETQYF.

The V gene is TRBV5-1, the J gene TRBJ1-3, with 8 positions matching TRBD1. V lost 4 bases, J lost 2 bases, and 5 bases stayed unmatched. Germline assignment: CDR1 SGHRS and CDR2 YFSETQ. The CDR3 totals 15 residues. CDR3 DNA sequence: TGCGCCAGCAGCCACTCGGACAGGGCTGGAAACACCATATATTTT. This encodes CASSHSDRAGNTIYF.

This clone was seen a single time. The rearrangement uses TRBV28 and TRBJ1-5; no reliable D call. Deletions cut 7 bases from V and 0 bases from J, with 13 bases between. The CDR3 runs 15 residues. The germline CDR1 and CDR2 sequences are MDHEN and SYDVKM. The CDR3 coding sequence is TGTGCCAGCACCAAGGCCGGGTATAGCAATCAGCCCCAGCATTTT. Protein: CASTKAGYSNQPQHF.

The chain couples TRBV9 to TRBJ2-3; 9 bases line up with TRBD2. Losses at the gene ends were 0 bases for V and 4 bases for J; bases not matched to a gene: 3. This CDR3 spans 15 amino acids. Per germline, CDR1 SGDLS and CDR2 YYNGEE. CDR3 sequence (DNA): TGTGCCAGCAGCGTAGAGGGACTAGCTGCAGATACGCAGTATTTT. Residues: CASSVEGLAADTQYF. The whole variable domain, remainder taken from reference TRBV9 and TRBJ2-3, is DSGVTQTPKHLITATGQRVTLRCSPRSGDLSVYWYQQSLDQGLQFLIQYYNGEERAKGNILERFSAQQFPDLHSELNLSSLELGDSALYFCASSVEGLAADTQYFGPGTRLTVL.

Here the CDR3 DNA reads TGTGCCAGCAGTTTCGGTCGATTTGATAACCAGAACACTGAAGCTTTCTTT. This translates into CASSFGRFDNQNTEAFF. The rearrangement joins TRBV27 to TRBJ1-1; no firm D call. Per the germline V gene, CDR1 is MNHEY and CDR2 is SMNVEV (reference sequence). The CDR3 spans 17 residues. V gave up 3 bases and J gave up 1 base, with 18 bases separating them.

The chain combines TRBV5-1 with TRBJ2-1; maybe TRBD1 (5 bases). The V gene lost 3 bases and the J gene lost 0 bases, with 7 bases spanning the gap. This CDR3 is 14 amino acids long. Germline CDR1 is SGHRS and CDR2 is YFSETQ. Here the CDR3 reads CASSSTGSYNEQFF. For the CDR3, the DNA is TGCGCCAGCAGCTCCACAGGCTCCTACAATGAGCAGTTCTTC.

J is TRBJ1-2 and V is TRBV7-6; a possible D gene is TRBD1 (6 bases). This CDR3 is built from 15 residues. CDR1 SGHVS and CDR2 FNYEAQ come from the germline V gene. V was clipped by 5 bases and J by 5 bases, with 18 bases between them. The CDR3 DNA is TGTGCCAGCAGCCCGCGGACAGACCGCATGTATGGCTACACCTTC. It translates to CASSPRTDRMYGYTF.

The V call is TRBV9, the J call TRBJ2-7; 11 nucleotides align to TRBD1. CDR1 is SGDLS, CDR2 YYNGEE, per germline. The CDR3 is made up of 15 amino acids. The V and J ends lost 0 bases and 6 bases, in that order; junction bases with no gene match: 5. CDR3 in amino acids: CASSVGTGGGFEQYF. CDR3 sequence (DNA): TGTGCCAGCAGCGTAGGGACAGGGGGCGGTTTCGAGCAGTACTTC.

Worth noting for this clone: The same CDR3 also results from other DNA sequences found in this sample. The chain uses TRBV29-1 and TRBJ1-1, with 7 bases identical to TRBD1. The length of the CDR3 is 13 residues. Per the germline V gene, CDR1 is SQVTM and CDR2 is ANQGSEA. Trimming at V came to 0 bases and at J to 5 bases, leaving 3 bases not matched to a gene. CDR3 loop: CSVEEAGGTEAFF. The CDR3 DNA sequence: TGCAGCGTTGAAGAGGCAGGGGGTACTGAAGCTTTCTTT.

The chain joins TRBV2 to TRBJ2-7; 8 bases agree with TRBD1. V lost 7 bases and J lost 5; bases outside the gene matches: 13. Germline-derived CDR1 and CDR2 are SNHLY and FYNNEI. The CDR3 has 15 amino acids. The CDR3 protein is CASKRRGTGVHEQYF. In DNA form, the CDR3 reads TGTGCCAGCAAACGAAGGGGGACAGGTGTCCACGAGCAGTACTTC. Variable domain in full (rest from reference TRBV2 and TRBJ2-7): EPEVTQTPSHQVTQMGQEVILRCVPISNHLYFYWYRQILGQKVEFLVSFYNNEISEKSEIFDDQFSVERPDGSNFTLKIRSTKLEDSAMYFCASKRRGTGVHEQYFGPGTRLTVT.

The CDR3 protein is CASGEDRGRDRGTF. Here the CDR3 DNA reads TGTGCCAGCGGGGAGGACAGGGGAAGAGATCGAGGAACCTTC. The V and J genes are TRBV28 and TRBJ1-2; 9 nucleotides align to TRBD1. The CDR3 sequence is 14 residues long. CDR1 MDHEN and CDR2 SYDVKM come from the germline V gene. Trimming cost V 8 bases and J 14 bases; bases outside gene matches: 18.

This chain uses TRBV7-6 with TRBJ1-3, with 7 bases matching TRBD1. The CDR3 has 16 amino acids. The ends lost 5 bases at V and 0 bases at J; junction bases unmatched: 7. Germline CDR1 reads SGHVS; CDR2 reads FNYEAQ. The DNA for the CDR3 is TGTGCCAGCAGCCCAAGGGGGACAGACTCTGGAAACACCATATATTTT. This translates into CASSPRGTDSGNTIYF.

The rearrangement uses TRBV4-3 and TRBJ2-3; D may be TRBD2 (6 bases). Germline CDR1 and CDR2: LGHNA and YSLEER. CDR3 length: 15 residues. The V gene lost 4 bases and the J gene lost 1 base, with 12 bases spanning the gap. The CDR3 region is CASSRNTGGTDTQYF. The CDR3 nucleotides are TGCGCCAGCAGCCGGAATACGGGGGGCACAGATACGCAGTATTTT.

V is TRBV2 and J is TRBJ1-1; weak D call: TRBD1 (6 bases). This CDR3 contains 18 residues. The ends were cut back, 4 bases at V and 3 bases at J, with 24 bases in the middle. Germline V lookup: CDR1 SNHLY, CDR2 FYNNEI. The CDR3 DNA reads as TGTGCCAGCAGTGGGGGGCGTTCCCGGTTGTGGTGGGACACTGAAGCTTTCTTT. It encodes CASSGGRSRLWWDTEAFF.

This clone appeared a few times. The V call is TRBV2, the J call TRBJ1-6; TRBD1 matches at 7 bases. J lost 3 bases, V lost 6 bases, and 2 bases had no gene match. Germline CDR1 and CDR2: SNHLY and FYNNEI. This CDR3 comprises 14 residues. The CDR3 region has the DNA TGTGCCAGCAGCCGGGACAGCTATAATTCACCCCTCCACTTT. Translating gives CASSRDSYNSPLHF.

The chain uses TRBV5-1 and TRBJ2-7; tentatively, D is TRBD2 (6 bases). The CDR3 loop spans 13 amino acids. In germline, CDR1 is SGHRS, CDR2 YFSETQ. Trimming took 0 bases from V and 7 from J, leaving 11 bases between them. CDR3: CASSLDPAGEQYF. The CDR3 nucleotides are TGCGCCAGCAGCTTGGACCCGGCGGGGGAGCAGTACTTC.

CDR3 in amino acids: CASSLGQAKNTEAFF. The CDR3 region has the DNA TGTGCCAGCAGCCTGGGACAGGCCAAGAACACTGAAGCTTTCTTT. V is TRBV27 and J is TRBJ1-1; TRBD1 matches 8 bases. The CDR3 length is 15 residues. Germline values: CDR1 MNHEY, CDR2 SMNVEV (reference sequence). The V gene end was trimmed by 6 bases and the J gene end by 1 base; junction bases not matched to a gene: 7.

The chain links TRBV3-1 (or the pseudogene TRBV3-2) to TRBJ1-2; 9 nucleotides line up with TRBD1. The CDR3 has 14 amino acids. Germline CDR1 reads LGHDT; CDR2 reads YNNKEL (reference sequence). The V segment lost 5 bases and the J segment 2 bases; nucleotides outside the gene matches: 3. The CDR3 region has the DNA TGTGCCAGCAGCTTAGACAGGGGGAACTATGGCTACACCTTC. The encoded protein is CASSLDRGNYGYTF.

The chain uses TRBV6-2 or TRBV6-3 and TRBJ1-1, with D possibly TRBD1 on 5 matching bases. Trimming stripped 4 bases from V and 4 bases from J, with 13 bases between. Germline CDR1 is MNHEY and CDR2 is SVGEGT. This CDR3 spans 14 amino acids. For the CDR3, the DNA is TGTGCCAGCAGTTTTGGGGGGGGAAGCACTGAAGCTTTCTTT. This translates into CASSFGGGSTEAFF.

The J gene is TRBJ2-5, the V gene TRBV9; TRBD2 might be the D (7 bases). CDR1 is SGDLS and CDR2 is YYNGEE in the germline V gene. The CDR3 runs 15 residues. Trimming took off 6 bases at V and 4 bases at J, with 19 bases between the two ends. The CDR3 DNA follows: TGTGCCAGCACCTTTGAGGGGGGGGCAGGAGAGACCCAGTACTTC. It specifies CASTFEGGAGETQYF.

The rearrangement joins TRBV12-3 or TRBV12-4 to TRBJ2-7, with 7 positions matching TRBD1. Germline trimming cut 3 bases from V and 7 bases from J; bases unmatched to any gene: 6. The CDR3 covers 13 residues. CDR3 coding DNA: TGTGCCAGCAGTTTTACAGGGGTGGGGGAGCAGTACTTC. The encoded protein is CASSFTGVGEQYF.

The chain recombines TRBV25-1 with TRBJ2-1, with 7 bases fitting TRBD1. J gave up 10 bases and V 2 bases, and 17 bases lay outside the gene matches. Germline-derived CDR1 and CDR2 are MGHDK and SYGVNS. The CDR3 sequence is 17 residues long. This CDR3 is CASSELQGVGRTGEQFF. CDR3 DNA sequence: TGTGCCAGCAGTGAACTTCAGGGGGTGGGCAGGACCGGGGAGCAGTTCTTC.

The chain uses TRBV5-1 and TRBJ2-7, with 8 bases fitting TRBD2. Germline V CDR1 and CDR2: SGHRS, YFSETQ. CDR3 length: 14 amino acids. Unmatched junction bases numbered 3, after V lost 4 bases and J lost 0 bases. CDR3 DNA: TGCGCCAGCAGCCGGGGGGGCGGCTCCTACGAGCAGTACTTC. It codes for CASSRGGGSYEQYF.

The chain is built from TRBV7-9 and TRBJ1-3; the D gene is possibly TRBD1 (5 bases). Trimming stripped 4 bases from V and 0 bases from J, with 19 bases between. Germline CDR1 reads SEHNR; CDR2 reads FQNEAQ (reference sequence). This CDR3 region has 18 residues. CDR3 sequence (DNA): TGTGCCAGCAGCTCCCGCATATACAGGACCGACTCTGGAAACACCATATATTTT. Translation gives CASSSRIYRTDSGNTIYF. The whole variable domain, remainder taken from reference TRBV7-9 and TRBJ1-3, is DTGVSQNPRHKITKRGQNVTFRCDPISEHNRLYWYRQTLGQGPEFLTYFQNEAQLEKSRLLSDRFSAERPKGSFSTLEIQRTEQGDSAMYLCASSSRIYRTDSGNTIYFGEGSWLTVV.

The DNA for the CDR3 is TGCGCCAGCAGCCAAGTAGGGACAGTTCAAAGATCGGCTTTCTTT. As protein: CASSQVGTVQRSAFF. The chain joins TRBV4-1 to TRBJ1-1; 7 nucleotides match TRBD1. The CDR3 is made up of 15 amino acids. The trim removed 1 base at V and 11 bases at J, leaving 13 bases unmatched. CDR1 is MGHRA and CDR2 is YSYEKL in the germline V gene.

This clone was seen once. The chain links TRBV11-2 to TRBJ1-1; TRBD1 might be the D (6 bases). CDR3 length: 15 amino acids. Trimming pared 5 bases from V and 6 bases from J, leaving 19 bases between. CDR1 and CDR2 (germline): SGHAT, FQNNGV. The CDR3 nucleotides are TGTGCCAGCAGCCTGTTCGACAGGTTCGGCGCTGAAGCTTTCTTT. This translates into CASSLFDRFGAEAFF.

CDR3 in amino acids: CASSTVTGYGYTF. The CDR3 region has the DNA TGTGCCAGTAGTACGGTGACAGGCTATGGCTACACCTTC. The chain is built from TRBV19 and TRBJ1-2; possible D gene TRBD1, 6 bases. The CDR3 is 13 amino acids. V gave up 4 bases and J gave up 4 bases, with 10 bases separating them. Germline assignment: CDR1 LNHDA and CDR2 SQIVND (reference sequence). Complete variable domain (other parts from reference TRBV19 and TRBJ1-2): DGGITQSPKYLFRKEGQNVTLSCEQNLNHDAMYWYRQDPGQGLRLIYYSQIVNDFQKGDIAEGYSVSREKKESFPLTVTSAQKNPTAFYLCASSTVTGYGYTFGSGTRLTVV.